The rows below give T cell receptor beta chains drawn from one sample of a study of blood T cell repertoires in COVID-19. TCRdb's copy holds only in-frame clones and misses some; the assay was immunoSEQ multiplex PCR. This sample has about 230,000 clones, with about 91% found just once. Sequenced material: PBMCs or T cells enriched from blood (not recorded which). The receptors stem from a woman aged 40 to 50 with acute COVID-19. Both conserved end residues are part of each CDR3. D genes are given only for firm matches. Expanded clones are given a class, and other clones once, few, many or no size at all.

j_gene | v_gene | len | d_gene | abundance | CDR3aa | CDR3nt
TRBJ1-2 | TRBV28 | 14 | . | . | CASSLNRANYGYTF | TGTGCCAGCAGTTTAAACCGAGCTAACTATGGCTACACCTTC
TRBJ1-2 | TRBV4-2 | 14 | . | . | CASSQDQRTSGYTF | TGTGCCAGCAGCCAGGATCAGAGGACTTCTGGCTACACCTTC
TRBJ1-1 | TRBV6-5 | 15 | . | . | CASRGDPPGDTEAFF | TGTGCCAGCAGGGGGGACCCCCCGGGGGACACTGAAGCTTTCTTT
TRBJ2-7 | TRBV5-1 | 15 | TRBD1 | . | CASSLADDRAHEQYF | TGCGCCAGCAGCTTGGCCGACGACAGGGCACACGAGCAGTACTTC
TRBJ1-2 | TRBV7-2 | 13 | . | . | CASRTAGSYGYTF | TGTGCCAGCAGAACGGCGGGGAGCTATGGCTACACCTTC
TRBJ1-2 | TRBV13 | 15 | . | . | CASSPPGQLHYGYTF | TGTGCCAGCAGCCCCCCCGGACAGCTTCACTATGGCTACACCTTC
TRBJ2-3 | TRBV9 | 13 | . | . | CASSVGGQGTQYF | TGTGCCAGCAGCGTAGGCGGCCAGGGTACGCAGTATTTT
TRBJ1-2 | TRBV9 | 14 | TRBD1 | . | CASSARDRGTGYTF | TGTGCCAGCAGCGCCCGGGACAGGGGTACTGGCTACACCTTC
TRBJ1-1 | TRBV30 | 12 | . | . | CAWSVPTVEAFF | TGTGCCTGGAGTGTACCGACAGTTGAAGCTTTCTTT
TRBJ1-2 | TRBV5-1 | 14 | TRBD1 | once | CASREGTVPYGYTF | TGCGCCAGCAGGGAAGGGACAGTTCCTTATGGCTACACCTTC
TRBJ1-1 | TRBV7-2 | 12 | . | . | CASSYKNTEAFF | TGTGCCAGCAGCTATAAGAACACTGAAGCTTTCTTT
TRBJ1-2 | TRBV5-6 | 15 | . | . | CASSLYGRINYGYTF | TGTGCCAGCAGCTTGTACGGGAGGATTAACTATGGCTACACCTTC
TRBJ2-1 | TRBV5-6 | 16 | TRBD2 | few | CASSRPGLEKENEQFF | TGTGCCAGCAGCCGCCCGGGACTAGAAAAGGAAAATGAGCAGTTCTTC
TRBJ2-1 | TRBV6-5 | 14 | . | . | CASSSADRHNEQFF | TGTGCCAGCAGTAGCGCCGACAGGCACAATGAGCAGTTCTTC
TRBJ2-5 | TRBV5-4 | 15 | TRBD2 | once | CASSLAAGGKETQYF | TGTGCCAGCAGCCTGGCGGCGGGGGGTAAAGAGACCCAGTACTTC
TRBJ1-2 | TRBV5-4 | 14 | . | . | CASSLDAVNYGYTF | TGTGCCAGCAGCTTGGATGCGGTTAACTATGGCTACACCTTC
TRBJ2-3 | TRBV6-1 | 18 | TRBD2 | . | CASSETHLAGGPTDTQYF | TGTGCCAGCAGTGAGACACATCTAGCGGGGGGGCCAACAGATACGCAGTATTTT
TRBJ1-1 | TRBV5-1 | 14 | . | . | CASSAGRENTEAFF | TGCGCCAGCAGCGCGGGACGGGAGAACACTGAAGCTTTCTTT
TRBJ1-4 | TRBV19 | 15 | TRBD1 | . | CASSPRQGQNEKLFF | TGTGCCAGTAGTCCTCGACAGGGACAAAATGAAAAACTGTTTTTT
TRBJ2-1 | TRBV27 | 15 | . | . | CASSWGAGSYNEQFF | TGTGCCAGCAGTTGGGGCGCTGGCTCCTACAATGAGCAGTTCTTC
TRBJ2-2 | TRBV6-2/TRBV6-3 | 17 | TRBD2 | . | CASSLLGLAANTGELFF | TGTGCCAGCAGCCTCCTCGGGCTAGCGGCGAACACCGGGGAGCTGTTTTTT
TRBJ2-3 | TRBV19 | 15 | . | . | CASSIKAASTDTQYF | TGTGCCAGTAGTATAAAAGCGGCGAGCACAGATACGCAGTATTTT
TRBJ2-2 | TRBV5-1 | 14 | . | . | CASSSQINTGELFF | TGCGCCAGCAGCTCCCAAATCAACACCGGGGAGCTGTTTTTT
TRBJ1-1 | TRBV5-4 | 16 | . | . | CASSLGSRTGNTEAFF | TGTGCCAGCAGCTTGGGTTCACGGACGGGAAACACTGAAGCTTTCTTT
TRBJ1-2 | TRBV6-6 | 14 | . | . | CASRIGRANYGYTF | TGTGCCAGCAGGATAGGGAGGGCTAACTATGGCTACACCTTC
TRBJ2-2 | TRBV5-4 | 14 | . | . | CASSLVMAGGELFF | TGTGCCAGCAGCTTGGTTATGGCGGGCGGGGAGCTGTTTTTT
TRBJ2-5 | TRBV24-1 | 15 | . | . | CATSDRDTYQETQYF | TGTGCCACCAGTGATAGGGACACCTACCAAGAGACCCAGTACTTC
TRBJ1-1 | TRBV10-1 | 15 | TRBD1 | once | CASSGGTGGGTEAFF | TGCGCCAGCAGTGGTGGGACAGGGGGAGGCACTGAAGCTTTCTTT
TRBJ1-1 | TRBV5-1 | 14 | . | many | CASSFYRVDTEAFF | TGCGCCAGCAGCTTTTACAGGGTCGACACTGAAGCTTTCTTT
TRBJ1-5 | TRBV24-1 | 16 | TRBD1 | . | CATSDLSTGDNQPQHF | TGTGCCACCAGTGATTTGTCGACAGGGGATAATCAGCCCCAGCATTTT
TRBJ1-3 | TRBV9 | 14 | TRBD1 | . | CASSQTGAGNTIYF | TGTGCCAGCAGCCAGACAGGGGCTGGAAACACCATATATTTT
TRBJ1-3 | TRBV10-2 | 14 | . | . | CASKTVSAGNTIYF | TGCGCCAGCAAAACGGTTTCGGCTGGAAACACCATATATTTT
TRBJ1-5 | TRBV28 | 15 | . | . | CASSLRQGNNQPQHF | TGTGCCAGCAGTTTAAGGCAGGGTAACAATCAGCCCCAGCATTTT
TRBJ1-6 | TRBV5-1 | 16 | . | . | CASSLTPTGIRSPLHF | TGCGCCAGCAGCTTAACCCCAACGGGGATTCGTTCACCCCTCCACTTT
TRBJ1-3 | TRBV12-5 | 15 | TRBD1 | . | CASGSPQGAGNTIYF | TGTGCTAGTGGTTCCCCACAGGGGGCTGGAAACACCATATATTTT
TRBJ2-2 | TRBV7-2 | 16 | TRBD2 | . | CASSSRTSGGPGELFF | TGTGCCAGCAGCTCACGGACTAGCGGGGGCCCCGGGGAGCTGTTTTTT
TRBJ2-5 | TRBV19 | 15 | . | once | CASSLPSKSRETQYF | TGTGCCAGTAGTCTCCCGTCAAAATCCCGGGAGACCCAGTACTTC
TRBJ1-2 | TRBV9 | 13 | . | many | CASSYGGNSGYTF | TGTGCCAGCAGCTATGGGGGGAATTCAGGCTACACCTTC
TRBJ2-5 | TRBV5-1 | 14 | TRBD2 | . | CASSPSGAQETQYF | TGCGCCAGCAGCCCTAGCGGGGCGCAAGAGACCCAGTACTTC
TRBJ1-4 | TRBV7-9 | 16 | TRBD1 | . | CASSAADRDANEKLFF | TGTGCCAGCAGCGCCGCCGACAGGGACGCTAATGAAAAACTGTTTTTT
TRBJ2-3 | TRBV30 | 12 | . | . | CAWIEGADTQYF | TGTGCCTGGATAGAGGGGGCAGATACGCAGTATTTT
TRBJ2-5 | TRBV5-1 | 15 | . | . | CASSGTGGLMETQYF | TGCGCCAGCAGCGGGACCGGGGGATTAATGGAGACCCAGTACTTC
TRBJ1-5 | TRBV19 | 16 | TRBD1 | . | CASRGRDRFSNQPQHF | TGTGCCAGTAGGGGTCGGGACAGATTTAGCAATCAGCCCCAGCATTTT
TRBJ1-1 | TRBV5-4 | 16 | TRBD1 | . | CASSPPGGPMNTEAFF | TGTGCCAGCAGCCCCCCAGGGGGCCCCATGAACACTGAAGCTTTCTTT
TRBJ2-1 | TRBV3-1/TRBV3-2 | 17 | TRBD2 | . | CASSQAGTSGGADEQFF | TGTGCCAGCAGCCAAGCCGGGACTAGCGGGGGGGCGGATGAGCAGTTCTTC